This entry lists 19 T cell receptor beta chains sequenced from one sample in a study of T cell changes during pregnancy in multiple sclerosis. Data came from immunoSEQ multiplex PCR; TCRdb stores just in-frame clones and leaves some out. The sample has 45,000 to 55,000 clones, about 88% seen once. Sequences were derived from CD4+ T cells from peripheral blood mononuclear cells, sampled in the second trimester of pregnancy. These receptors were taken from a female donor with multiple sclerosis, enrolled in a pregnancy study.

This clone was detected a few times. V gene TRBV6-6 combines with J gene TRBJ1-5, with a weak D call TRBD1 (6 bases). V was clipped by 5 bases and J by 1 base, with 12 bases between them. Germline CDR1 is MNHNY and CDR2 is SVGAGI (reference sequence). The CDR3 runs to 15 residues. The CDR3 DNA reads as TGTGCCAGCAGTACTGACAGGAAGAGCAATCAGCCCCAGCATTTT. This encodes CASSTDRKSNQPQHF.

J is TRBJ1-2 and V is TRBV5-1, with 8 nucleotides matching TRBD1. The V segment lost 5 bases and the J segment 2 bases; nucleotides outside the gene matches: 5. The CDR3 is 14 amino acids. Germline CDR1 SGHRS, CDR2 YFSETQ. The DNA of the CDR3 is TGCGCCAGCAGTCAGGGGGCGACAAACTATGGCTACACCTTC. Translated, it gives CASSQGATNYGYTF.

The V and J genes are TRBV14 and TRBJ2-2; D call uncertain. With 0 bases removed from V and 3 bases from J, the gap between germline ends came to 5 bases. The CDR3 length is 14 residues. Germline CDR1 SGHDN, CDR2 FVKESK. The DNA for the CDR3 is TGTGCCAGCAGCCAAGACCAGTACACCGGGGAGCTGTTTTTT. Protein: CASSQDQYTGELFF.

This clone has just one count. This sequence joins TRBV18 and TRBJ2-2, with no clear D. This CDR3 is 12 amino acids long. Germline values: CDR1 KGHSH, CDR2 LQKENI. V lost 4 bases and J 6 bases, leaving 6 bases between the germline ends. The CDR3 loop reads CASSRSAGELFF. DNA for the CDR3: TGTGCCAGCTCACGGAGCGCCGGGGAGCTGTTTTTT.

The V gene is TRBV19, the J gene TRBJ1-5, with 11 bases fitting TRBD1. Losses at the gene ends were 0 bases for V and 7 bases for J; bases not matched to a gene: 5. CDR1 and CDR2 (germline): LNHDA, SQIVND (reference sequence). The CDR3 is 16 residues long. The CDR3 nucleotides read TGTGCCAGTAGTATAGACGAGGACAGGGGGCTGCAGCCCCAGCATTTT. Translated: CASSIDEDRGLQPQHF.

The sample holds a few counts of this clone. The chain combines TRBV6-5 with TRBJ1-5; D is possibly TRBD1 (6 bases). Trimming took 7 bases from V and 1 from J, leaving 14 bases between them. This CDR3 is built from 15 residues. Germline V gene data show CDR1 as MNHEY and CDR2 as SVGAGI. The CDR3 region is CASIKRTASNQPQHF. In nucleotides, the CDR3 is TGTGCCAGCATCAAAAGGACAGCAAGCAATCAGCCCCAGCATTTT.

Here the CDR3 reads CASSRARSYEQYF. The CDR3 DNA follows: TGTGCCAGCTCCCGTGCGAGGTCCTACGAGCAGTACTTC. This chain links TRBV18 with TRBJ2-7; D is undetermined. CDR3 length: 13 residues. The V end lost 6 bases, the J end lost 1 base, and 10 bases lay between the germline ends. Germline V gives CDR1 KGHSH, CDR2 LQKENI. Variable domain in full (rest from reference TRBV18 and TRBJ2-7): NAGVMQNPRHLVRRRGQEARLRCSPMKGHSHVYWYRQLPEEGLKFMVYLQKENIIDESGMPKERFSAEFPKEGPSILRIQQVVRGDSAAYFCASSRARSYEQYFGPGTRLTVT.

The chain combines TRBV7-3 with TRBJ2-7; 14 nucleotides agree with TRBD2. With V trimmed by 5 bases and J by 2 bases, 8 bases remained unmatched. CDR1 SGHTA and CDR2 FQGTGA come from the germline V gene. The CDR3 loop spans 17 amino acids. The CDR3 reads CASSPSPGLAGAYEQYF. The CDR3 nucleotides are TGTGCCAGCAGCCCCAGCCCGGGACTAGCGGGAGCCTACGAGCAGTACTTC. The full variable domain, completed using reference TRBV7-3 and TRBJ2-7, is GAGVSQTPSNKVTEKGKYVELRCDPISGHTALYWYRQSLGQGPEFLIYFQGTGAADDSGLPNDRFFAVRPEGSVSTLKIQRTERGDSAVYLCASSPSPGLAGAYEQYFGPGTRLTVT.

The CDR3 loop reads CASSYSGTGTGELFF. CDR3 nucleotides: TGTGCCAGCAGTTACTCTGGGACAGGGACCGGGGAGCTGTTTTTT. J is TRBJ2-2 and V is TRBV6-6; 9 bases are shared with TRBD1. The length of the CDR3 is 15 residues. Germline values: CDR1 MNHNY, CDR2 SVGAGI (reference sequence). Germline trimming cut 0 bases from V and 5 bases from J; bases unmatched to any gene: 1.

The rearrangement joins TRBV5-1 to TRBJ1-5; D call uncertain. CDR1 is SGHRS and CDR2 is YFSETQ in the germline V gene. The V end lost 0 bases, the J end lost 0 bases, and 7 bases lay between the germline ends. The CDR3 runs 15 residues. In DNA form, the CDR3 reads TGCGCCAGCAGCTTGGGGCTCTCTAGCAATCAGCCCCAGCATTTT. Translation: CASSLGLSSNQPQHF.

This clone was found a few times. This chain joins TRBV5-8 and TRBJ2-2; D not resolved. Germline V lookup: CDR1 SGHTS, CDR2 YDEGEE. This CDR3 has 14 amino acids. Trimming cost V 0 bases and J 4 bases, with 7 bases left between them. The CDR3 DNA follows: TGTGCCAGCAGCTTGGCCCGTTTCACCGGGGAGCTGTTTTTT. This gives the protein CASSLARFTGELFF.

V is TRBV30 and J is TRBJ2-7, with D tentatively TRBD1 (6 bases). V was clipped by 5 bases and J by 2 bases, with 10 bases between them. This CDR3 comprises 12 residues. CDR1 and CDR2 from the germline V gene are GTSNPN and SVGIG (reference sequence). CDR3 nucleotides: TGTGCCTGGGGACAGTCAACCTACGAGCAGTACTTC. The encoded protein is CAWGQSTYEQYF.

This chain links TRBV28 with TRBJ2-7; D remains ambiguous. CDR1 is MDHEN and CDR2 is SYDVKM in the germline V gene. CDR3 length equals 15 residues. Trimming pared 5 bases from V and 5 bases from J, leaving 19 bases between. CDR3 DNA sequence: TGTGCCAGCAGTCTACTAATCCCCCCTACCCACGAGCAGTACTTC. Translation: CASSLLIPPTHEQYF.

The rearrangement joins TRBV29-1 to TRBJ2-5; 7 nucleotides align to TRBD1. The CDR3 extends over 12 amino acids. V dropped 4 bases and J dropped 3; count of bases not matched to a gene: 2. Germline V gene lookup returns CDR1 SQVTM and CDR2 ANQGSEA. Here the CDR3 DNA reads TGCAGCGTTGTCGGGACAGAAGAGACCCAGTACTTC. Translated: CSVVGTEETQYF. Combining the CDR3 with reference TRBV29-1 and TRBJ2-5 gives the whole variable domain SAVISQKPSRDICQRGTSLTIQCQVDSQVTMMFWYRQQPGQSLTLIATANQGSEATYESGFVIDKFPISRPNLTFSTLTVSNMSPEDSSIYLCSVVGTEETQYFGPGTRLLVL.

The chain links TRBV5-1 to TRBJ1-1, with 12 bases lining up with TRBD1. The CDR3 runs to 15 residues. V shed 4 bases, J shed 3 bases, and the junction held 4 bases outside the gene matches. Germline V gene sequence: CDR1 SGHRS, CDR2 YFSETQ. For the CDR3, the DNA is TGCGCCAGCAGCGGGGGACAGGGGGCAGACACTGAAGCTTTCTTT. Translation: CASSGGQGADTEAFF.

The chain has TRBV18 and TRBJ2-3; 15 bases agree with TRBD2. CDR3 length: 16 amino acids. V was clipped by 1 base and J by 6 bases; unmatched bases: 2. Germline V gene data show CDR1 as KGHSH and CDR2 as LQKENI. Here the CDR3 reads CASSPLGLAGGDTQYF. The DNA of the CDR3 is TGTGCCAGCTCACCACTAGGACTAGCGGGAGGGGATACGCAGTATTTT.

This CDR3 reads CASRPGTGDLYGYTF. The CDR3 nucleotides are TGTGCCAGCAGACCCGGGACAGGGGATCTCTATGGCTACACCTTC. The chain joins TRBV6-1 to TRBJ1-2, with TRBD1 matching over 10 bases. From germline, CDR1 is MNHNS and CDR2 SASEGT. With 6 bases clipped from V and 4 bases from J, the junction kept 8 bases outside the gene matches. CDR3 length equals 15 residues.

The chain combines TRBV19 with TRBJ2-1; unclear D gene. CDR1 is LNHDA and CDR2 is SQIVND in the germline V gene (reference sequence). V was pared by 4 bases and J by 8 bases, with 15 bases between. There are 14 residues in the CDR3. CDR3 bases: TGTGCCAGTAGTAGCCTAGTTACTCCCGATGAGCAGTTCTTC. Translated, it gives CASSSLVTPDEQFF.

This sequence joins TRBV9 and TRBJ2-1; TRBD2 matches 10 bases. Germline V gives CDR1 SGDLS, CDR2 YYNGEE. This CDR3 has 16 amino acids. The V and J ends lost 0 bases and 5 bases, in that order; junction bases with no gene match: 5. DNA for the CDR3: TGTGCCAGCAGCGTAGGGGCCGGACTAGCGGACAATGAGCAGTTCTTC. Translating gives CASSVGAGLADNEQFF.